Below are 12 T cell receptor beta chains sequenced from a single sample in a study of blood T cell repertoires in COVID-19. Assay: immunoSEQ multiplex PCR; the TCRdb copy retains only in-frame clones and omits some. The sample carries 140,000 to 150,000 clones, over 70% recorded once. The material sequenced was PBMCs or T cells enriched from blood (not recorded which). These receptors all come from a man aged 55 to 70 who had recovered from COVID-19.

V is TRBV12-3 or TRBV12-4 and J is TRBJ2-7; unclear D gene. This CDR3 region has 12 residues. The V end was cut by 6 bases, the J end by 3 bases, with 9 bases between. The CDR3 DNA follows: TGTGCCAGCAGCTACAGAGTCTACGAGCAGTACTTC. This translates into CASSYRVYEQYF.

J is TRBJ2-5 and V is TRBV30, with D tentatively TRBD2 (5 bases). CDR1 is GTSNPN and CDR2 is SVGIG in the germline V gene (reference sequence). V lost 1 base to trimming and J lost 5 bases, with 8 bases between them. This CDR3 comprises 12 residues. The CDR3 loop is CAWSGGWETQYF. The CDR3 nucleotides read TGTGCCTGGAGTGGAGGGTGGGAGACCCAGTACTTC.

The V call is TRBV15, the J call TRBJ2-7, with D maybe TRBD2 (5 bases). The V gene lost 5 bases and the J gene lost 2 bases, with 13 bases spanning the gap. The CDR3 contains 14 residues. The germline V gene has CDR1 LNHNV and CDR2 YYDKDF (reference sequence). The CDR3 bases are TGTGCCACCAGCCCCGGGATCACCACCTACGAGCAGTACTTC. The encoded protein is CATSPGITTYEQYF.

The rearrangement links TRBV27 to TRBJ1-5; D not resolved. Germline values: CDR1 MNHEY, CDR2 SMNVEV (reference sequence). There are 13 residues in the CDR3. With 8 bases removed from V and 6 bases from J, the gap between germline ends came to 14 bases. The CDR3 nucleotides are TGTGCCAGCTCCTCGTTTGCAGGTCAGCCCCAGCATTTT. Protein: CASSSFAGQPQHF.

In its sample, this clone was seen a few times. The genes are TRBV5-1 and TRBJ1-5, with D possibly being TRBD1 (5 bases). V was shortened by 0 bases and J by 9 bases, with 10 bases between the two germline ends. Germline V CDR1 and CDR2: SGHRS, YFSETQ. The CDR3 loop spans 13 amino acids. The CDR3 DNA follows: TGCGCCAGCAGCTTGGGGGGGGGTTCGCCCCAGCATTTT. Its translation: CASSLGGGSPQHF.

The rearrangement links TRBV20-1 to TRBJ2-5, with 8 bases that match TRBD2. The V segment lost 3 bases and the J segment 5 bases; nucleotides outside the gene matches: 8. The CDR3 is 14 amino acids. From germline, CDR1 is DFQATT and CDR2 SNEGSKA (reference sequence). CDR3 amino acids: CSASLREVTETQYF. Here the CDR3 DNA reads TGCAGTGCTAGTTTGCGGGAGGTGACGGAGACCCAGTACTTC.

The chain links TRBV5-1 to TRBJ2-7, with a weak D call TRBD1 (5 bases). CDR3 length: 13 residues. V was shortened by 2 bases and J by 5 bases, with 11 bases between the two germline ends. Germline V gene data show CDR1 as SGHRS and CDR2 as YFSETQ. CDR3 loop: CASSFGHNDEQYF. For the CDR3, the DNA is TGCGCCAGCAGCTTCGGACACAACGACGAGCAGTACTTC.

This sequence joins TRBV7-8 and TRBJ2-2; 7 nucleotides align to TRBD1. CDR3 length: 17 residues. Germline CDR1 is SGHVS and CDR2 is FQNEAQ. The V and J ends lost 3 bases and 0 bases, in that order; junction bases with no gene match: 7. DNA of the CDR3: TGTGCCAGCAGCTTGTTTTGGACAGGCTCGAACACCGGGGAGCTGTTTTTT. Translation: CASSLFWTGSNTGELFF.

The chain carries TRBV27 and TRBJ1-5, with 9 bases fitting TRBD1. Germline CDR1 and CDR2: MNHEY and SMNVEV (reference sequence). J was trimmed by 4 bases and V by 3 bases; bases with no gene match: 1. The CDR3 has 14 amino acids. In nucleotides, the CDR3 is TGTGCCAGCAGTTTGGGACAGGGAAATCAGCCCCAGCATTTT. This translates into CASSLGQGNQPQHF.

The gene calls are TRBV7-3 and TRBJ2-7; 8 nucleotides agree with TRBD1. CDR3 length: 14 residues. CDR1 and CDR2 (germline): SGHTA, FQGTGA. V shed 3 bases, J shed 2 bases, and the junction held 3 bases outside the gene matches. The CDR3 region is CASSLTGDPYEQYF. In nucleotides, the CDR3 is TGTGCCAGCAGCTTGACAGGGGACCCCTACGAGCAGTACTTC.

CDR3 amino acids: CASSLSGTAYNEQFF. The CDR3 bases are TGTGCCAGCAGCTTGTCCGGGACAGCCTACAATGAGCAGTTCTTC. This sequence joins TRBV11-2 and TRBJ2-1; 7 positions agree with TRBD1. The germline gives CDR1 SGHAT, CDR2 FQNNGV. Trimming removed 3 bases from V and 2 bases from J; junction bases left unmatched: 4. The CDR3 is 15 residues long.

This chain connects TRBV27 to TRBJ1-2, with TRBD1 matching over 8 bases. The V segment lost 6 bases and the J segment 7 bases; nucleotides outside the gene matches: 7. Germline V gene sequence: CDR1 MNHEY, CDR2 SMNVEV (reference sequence). The CDR3 length is 13 residues. For the CDR3, the DNA is TGTGCCAGCAGCCGTGGACAGGGCGGTGGCTACACCTTC. Its translation is CASSRGQGGGYTF.